The 21 T cell receptor beta chains presented below share a single source sample, sequenced in a study of cytomegalovirus exposure and HLA in healthy donors. In the PCR, 60 Vbeta and 13 Jbeta primers were used. Assay: immunoSEQ multiplex PCR; the TCRdb copy retains only in-frame clones and omits some. The data show around 130,000 clones, almost 85% seen once. The sequenced material came from PBMCs. The receptors stem from a boy between 2 and 10 years old in good health and CMV-seronegative.

V usage is TRBV6-4 and J usage is TRBJ1-2; 7 bases are a match to TRBD1. CDR1 MRHNA and CDR2 SNTAGT come from the germline V gene. There are 15 residues in the CDR3. V was clipped by 6 bases and J by 8 bases; unmatched bases: 15. Here the CDR3 DNA reads TGTGCCAGCAGGGAGACAGGGAATGGCCTTGAAGGCTACACCTTC. Translated, it gives CASRETGNGLEGYTF.

The chain combines TRBV30 with TRBJ2-3; 12 bases match TRBD2. Germline CDR1 and CDR2: GTSNPN and SVGIG (reference sequence). The J segment lost 2 bases and the V segment lost 3 bases, leaving 6 bases of the junction unmatched. The CDR3 sequence is 16 residues long. CDR3: CAWRPGTSGYTDTQYF. In DNA form, the CDR3 reads TGTGCCTGGAGACCCGGGACTAGCGGGTACACAGATACGCAGTATTTT.

This clone turned up a few times. The chain is built from TRBV19 and TRBJ1-2; TRBD1 is a possible D gene (6 bases). Germline CDR1 reads LNHDA; CDR2 reads SQIVND (reference sequence). The V gene lost 8 bases and the J gene lost 7 bases, with 17 bases spanning the gap. The CDR3 extends over 13 amino acids. The CDR3 here is CASALLGAGGYTF. CDR3 nucleotides: TGTGCCAGTGCCCTCCTGGGGGCCGGTGGCTACACCTTC.

The chain couples TRBV30 to TRBJ2-3; tentative D call: TRBD2 (5 bases). Germline values: CDR1 GTSNPN, CDR2 SVGIG (reference sequence). The CDR3 has 13 amino acids. Trimming shortened V by 3 bases and J by 4 bases, and 11 bases separated the two germline ends. The CDR3 is CAWRGAAADTQYF. The CDR3 nucleotides read TGTGCCTGGAGAGGAGCGGCGGCAGATACGCAGTATTTT.

In the case of this clone: A junction end diverges from the germline sequence, so it may reflect a read error. The rearrangement joins TRBV7-7 to TRBJ2-1, with 7 positions matching TRBD1. From germline, CDR1 is SSHAT and CDR2 FNYEAQ (reference sequence). This CDR3 contains 13 residues. The CDR3 region has the DNA TGTGCTAGCAGCTTACCAGGGGGCAATGAGCAGTTCTTC. This translates into CASSLPGGNEQFF. The variable domain in full, with the rest retrieved from reference TRBV7-7 and TRBJ2-1, is GAGVSQSPRYKVTKRGQDVTLRCDPISSHATLYWYQQALGQGPEFLTYFNYEAQPDKSGLPSDRFSAERPEGSISTLTIQRTEQRDSAMYRCASSLPGGNEQFFGPGTRLTVL.

The chain employs TRBV30 and TRBJ1-2; a weak D match, TRBD1 (5 bases). Germline V gives CDR1 GTSNPN, CDR2 SVGIG (reference sequence). The ends were cut back, 2 bases at V and 6 bases at J, with 13 bases in the middle. The CDR3 extends over 13 amino acids. The CDR3 bases are TGTGCCTGGAGTACCCTCCAGGGAAATGGCTACACCTTC. It is translated as CAWSTLQGNGYTF.

The chain employs TRBV11-2 and TRBJ1-4, with no clear D. This CDR3 contains 16 residues. Trimming left V 1 base short and J 5 bases short, with 14 bases between. Germline V gene lookup returns CDR1 SGHAT and CDR2 FQNNGV. CDR3 DNA sequence: TGTGCCAGCAGCTTAGGCAGGTCTACTCAAAATGAAAAACTGTTTTTT. Encoded protein: CASSLGRSTQNEKLFF.

The chain employs TRBV6-6 and TRBJ1-5, with 7 nucleotides matching TRBD1. The CDR3 consists of 16 residues. Germline-derived CDR1 and CDR2 are MNHNY and SVGAGI (reference sequence). V gave up 0 bases and J gave up 4 bases; unmatched junction bases: 6. This CDR3 reads CASSYSVRGENQPQHF. CDR3 nucleotides: TGTGCCAGCAGTTACTCGGTCAGGGGGGAGAATCAGCCCCAGCATTTT.

J is TRBJ2-1 and V is TRBV15; 11 nucleotides align to TRBD1. Germline lookup yields CDR1 LNHNV and CDR2 YYDKDF (reference sequence). The CDR3 contains 14 residues. The trim removed 6 bases at V and 7 bases at J, leaving 5 bases unmatched. The CDR3, as DNA: TGTGCCACCAGTGGTGGACAGGGGGCTAATGAGCAGTTCTTC. This gives the protein CATSGGQGANEQFF.

The CDR3 sequence: CASSLPPSGIGGSPLHF. In DNA, the CDR3 is TGTGCCAGCAGTTTGCCCCCTTCAGGGATCGGCGGCTCACCCCTCCACTTT. The J gene is TRBJ1-6, the V gene TRBV27; the D gene is possibly TRBD1 (5 bases). The V gene lost 3 bases and the J gene lost 10 bases, with 22 bases spanning the gap. CDR3 length equals 17 residues. CDR1 and CDR2 from the germline V gene are MNHEY and SMNVEV (reference sequence).

This clone has more than one count but fewer than ten. CDR3 sequence: CASAAIPGNTEAFF. CDR3 nucleotide sequence: TGCGCCAGCGCCGCGATCCCCGGGAACACTGAAGCTTTCTTT. This rearrangement joins TRBV5-1 to TRBJ1-1; the D is unclear. Germline loops: CDR1 SGHRS, CDR2 YFSETQ. This CDR3 is 14 amino acids long. The V end lost 7 bases, the J end lost 1 base, and 14 bases lay between the germline ends. The variable domain in full, with the rest retrieved from reference TRBV5-1 and TRBJ1-1, is KAGVTQTPRYLIKTRGQQVTLSCSPISGHRSVSWYQQTPGQGLQFLFEYFSETQRNKGNFPGRFSGRQFSNSRSEMNVSTLELGDSALYLCASAAIPGNTEAFFGQGTRLTVV.

This chain connects TRBV6-5 to TRBJ1-5, with D perhaps TRBD1 (5 bases). V gave up 3 bases and J gave up 5 bases, with 14 bases separating them. This CDR3 is 15 amino acids long. The germline gives CDR1 MNHEY, CDR2 SVGAGI. This chain's CDR3 is CASSYRYGGDQPQHF. The CDR3 DNA sequence: TGTGCCAGCAGTTATAGGTACGGGGGGGATCAGCCCCAGCATTTT.

CDR3: CASRRQGISYQPQHF. The CDR3 DNA follows: TGCGCCAGCAGGCGACAGGGCATCTCTTATCAGCCCCAGCATTTT. The chain employs TRBV5-1 and TRBJ1-5; 7 bases align to TRBD1. The CDR3 runs to 15 residues. Losses at the gene ends were 5 bases for V and 5 bases for J; bases not matched to a gene: 10. CDR1 SGHRS and CDR2 YFSETQ come from the germline V gene.

This clone appeared a few times. The chain is built from TRBV27 and TRBJ2-5; no clear D. V was clipped by 0 bases and J by 3 bases, with 8 bases between them. CDR1 MNHEY and CDR2 SMNVEV come from the germline V gene (reference sequence). The CDR3 is 14 amino acids. The CDR3 here is CASSLSNREETQYF. As DNA, the CDR3 is TGTGCCAGCAGTTTATCTAATCGTGAAGAGACCCAGTACTTC.

The J gene is TRBJ2-5, the V gene TRBV6-6; 7 bases align to TRBD2. Losses at the gene ends were 5 bases for V and 11 bases for J; bases not matched to a gene: 11. In germline, CDR1 is MNHNY, CDR2 SVGAGI (reference sequence). The CDR3 runs 13 residues. Written as DNA, the CDR3 is TGTGCCAGCAGTCCCACTAGCGTGGGGGAGCAGTACTTC. Translation gives CASSPTSVGEQYF.

To note about this clone: The sample holds other DNA sequences that translate to the same CDR3. This chain uses TRBV5-1 with TRBJ1-2; 9 positions match TRBD1. This CDR3 spans 15 amino acids. The J segment lost 2 bases and the V segment lost 0 bases, leaving 2 bases of the junction unmatched. CDR1 is SGHRS, CDR2 YFSETQ, per germline. This CDR3 reads CASSLAGTGNYGYTF. In DNA form, the CDR3 reads TGCGCCAGCAGCTTGGCCGGGACAGGGAACTATGGCTACACCTTC.

This clone has just one count. This chain uses TRBV30 with TRBJ1-2; the D gene is possibly TRBD1 (5 bases). Trimming took 0 bases from V and 8 from J, leaving 16 bases between them. The CDR3 runs 14 residues. Germline V gene sequence: CDR1 GTSNPN, CDR2 SVGIG (reference sequence). In nucleotides, the CDR3 is TGTGCCTGGAGTGTAGGGGAAGCCCTGGGAGGCTACACCTTC. It is translated as CAWSVGEALGGYTF. The whole variable domain, filled in from reference TRBV30 and TRBJ1-2, reads SQTIHQWPATLVQPVGSPLSLECTVEGTSNPNLYWYRQAAGRGLQLLFYSVGIGQISSEVPQNLSASRPQDRQFILSSKKLLLSDSGFYLCAWSVGEALGGYTFGSGTRLTVV.

This chain connects TRBV25-1 to TRBJ1-1; 7 nucleotides match TRBD1. CDR1 and CDR2 (germline): MGHDK, SYGVNS. This CDR3 spans 17 amino acids. Trimming at V came to 6 bases and at J to 3 bases, leaving 16 bases not matched to a gene. CDR3 DNA: TGTGCCAGCAGATCGCGACAGGGTTTACGTGGGGACACTGAAGCTTTCTTT. This gives the protein CASRSRQGLRGDTEAFF.

The chain has TRBV15 and TRBJ2-5; 9 bases map to TRBD2. Germline values: CDR1 LNHNV, CDR2 YYDKDF (reference sequence). With 3 bases clipped from V and 4 bases from J, the junction kept 3 bases outside the gene matches. The CDR3 is 14 amino acids. Here the CDR3 DNA reads TGTGCCACCAGCAGCGCGGGGGGGATAGAGACCCAGTACTTC. Translated, it gives CATSSAGGIETQYF.

J is TRBJ2-1 and V is TRBV14, with a tentative D call TRBD1 (5 bases). In germline, CDR1 is SGHDN, CDR2 FVKESK. Trimming shortened V by 1 base and J by 2 bases, and 18 bases separated the two germline ends. The CDR3 runs 18 residues. DNA for the CDR3: TGTGCCAGCAGCCAAGTTAGGAACAGGCCAGCCACCTACAATGAGCAGTTCTTC. It encodes CASSQVRNRPATYNEQFF.

Of note for this clone: Within the sample, other DNA sequences also encode this same CDR3. The chain links TRBV9 to TRBJ2-7, with 12 bases matching TRBD1. Germline CDR1 SGDLS, CDR2 YYNGEE. Trimming removed 7 bases from V and 2 bases from J; junction bases left unmatched: 16. The CDR3 spans 18 residues. The chain's CDR3 is CASGGGQGANNFPYEQYF. The DNA for the CDR3 is TGTGCCAGCGGAGGGGGACAGGGGGCCAATAACTTCCCCTACGAGCAGTACTTC.